One and the same sample provided the 14 T cell receptor beta chains below, sequenced in a study of T cells in Graves' hyperthyroidism and ophthalmopathy. TCR beta CDR3 regions were amplified from RNA. First-round RT-PCR with HTBI primers amplified the TCR CDR3 region. TCRdb itself ran the multiplex PCR reads through MiXCR, one entry per CDR3 protein. The sample records around 340,000 distinct CDR3 sequences, 16% being singletons. Input material: blood. The source of these receptors is a young man with Graves' hyperthyroidism.

This clonotype was picked up many times. The rearrangement joins TRBV11-3 to TRBJ1-1; the match to TRBD1 covers 7 bases. The trim removed 5 bases at V and 0 bases at J, leaving 6 bases unmatched. This CDR3 has 15 amino acids. CDR1 is SGHNT, CDR2 YENEEA, per germline. The CDR3 here is CASSQFDRVNTEAFF. CDR3 coding DNA: TGTGCCAGCAGCCAATTCGACAGGGTGAACACTGAAGCTTTCTTT. Full variable domain (remainder filled in from reference TRBV11-3 and TRBJ1-1): EAGVVQSPRYKIIEKKQPVAFWCNPISGHNTLYWYLQNLGQGPELLIRYENEEAVDDSQLPKDRFSAERLKGVDSTLKIQPAELGDSAVYLCASSQFDRVNTEAFFGQGTRLTVV.

This clonotype was found many times. The chain is built from TRBV5-1 and TRBJ1-4; 7 bases fit TRBD1. In germline, CDR1 is SGHRS, CDR2 YFSETQ. The CDR3 runs 15 residues. V was clipped by 0 bases and J by 8 bases; unmatched bases: 7. The CDR3 reads CASSLGGGEVEKLFF. In DNA form, the CDR3 reads TGCGCCAGCAGCTTGGGAGGGGGCGAAGTGGAAAAACTGTTTTTT.

This clonotype was counted at least ten times. The chain has TRBV30 and TRBJ2-3; D uncertain. Deletions cut 1 base from V and 4 bases from J, with 15 bases between. The V gene's germline CDR1 is GTSNPN and CDR2 SVGIG (reference sequence). The CDR3 has 15 residues. The CDR3 region is CAWSAGPRWADTQYF. Written as DNA, the CDR3 is TGTGCCTGGAGTGCTGGACCCAGATGGGCAGATACGCAGTATTTT.

This clonotype came up many times. The chain couples TRBV11-2 to TRBJ2-5, with 15 bases aligning to TRBD2. The CDR3 contains 17 residues. Germline assignment: CDR1 SGHAT and CDR2 FQNNGV. V trimming: 5 bases; J trimming: 1 base; junction bases outside the gene matches: 5. The CDR3 sequence is CASSPGTSGRIQETQYF. The CDR3 DNA is TGTGCCAGCAGCCCCGGGACTAGCGGGAGGATCCAAGAGACCCAGTACTTC. Looking up the rest from reference TRBV11-2 and TRBJ2-5 gives the full variable domain: EAGVAQSPRYKIIEKRQSVAFWCNPISGHATLYWYQQILGQGPKLLIQFQNNGVVDDSQLPKDRFSAERLKGVDSTLKIQPAKLEDSAVYLCASSPGTSGRIQETQYFGPGTRLLVL.

This clonotype was observed at least ten times. The V and J genes are TRBV11-2 and TRBJ1-2; 7 bases fit TRBD1. The CDR3 extends over 16 amino acids. After removal of 0 bases from V and 4 bases from J, the junction contained 8 bases not matched to a gene. Germline CDR1 SGHAT, CDR2 FQNNGV. CDR3 DNA sequence: TGTGCCAGCAGCTTAGATCCTGCTGGACAGGTCTATGGCTACACCTTC. It is translated as CASSLDPAGQVYGYTF.

This clonotype was picked up many times. The chain recombines TRBV3-1 with TRBJ2-7; TRBD2 might be the D (5 bases). The CDR3 sequence is 12 residues long. The V and J ends lost 8 bases and 4 bases respectively, with 12 bases between them. CDR1 and CDR2 from the germline V gene are LGHDT and YNNKEL (reference sequence). The CDR3 spells CASGELGYEQYF. CDR3 in DNA: TGTGCCAGCGGGGAGTTGGGGTACGAGCAGTACTTC.

This clonotype was picked up many times. The V and J genes are TRBV18 and TRBJ2-1; D unresolved. Per germline, CDR1 KGHSH and CDR2 LQKENI. V shed 2 bases and J shed 2 bases, with 4 bases lying between them. This CDR3 has 13 residues. The CDR3 coding sequence is TGTGCCAGCTCACCAGGGGCCTACAATGAGCAGTTCTTC. Protein product: CASSPGAYNEQFF.

This clonotype occurred many times. The genes are TRBV29-1 and TRBJ2-1, with 8 positions matching TRBD2. The CDR3 is 12 residues long. The trim removed 4 bases at V and 7 bases at J, leaving 3 bases unmatched. The germline gives CDR1 SQVTM, CDR2 ANQGSEA. The DNA for the CDR3 is TGCAGCGTTGGGCGGGAGGTGAATGAGCAGTTCTTC. It codes for CSVGREVNEQFF.

This clonotype showed up many times. The rearrangement joins TRBV11-2 to TRBJ1-2, with TRBD1 as a possible D gene (5 bases). Trimming stripped 2 bases from V and 4 bases from J, with 11 bases between. Germline V gene lookup returns CDR1 SGHAT and CDR2 FQNNGV. This CDR3 has 14 residues. The CDR3 DNA reads as TGTGCCAGCAGCTTAAGGGAGGGACCCTATGGCTACACCTTC. It translates to CASSLREGPYGYTF.

This clonotype showed up many times. This chain joins TRBV28 and TRBJ2-1, with D hard to call. CDR1 is MDHEN, CDR2 SYDVKM, per germline. The CDR3 covers 17 residues. The V end was cut by 6 bases, the J end by 4 bases, with 22 bases between. Written as DNA, the CDR3 is TGTGCCAGCAGCCCCGGAGTTGGCGCTCTACCGTACAATGAGCAGTTCTTC. It is translated as CASSPGVGALPYNEQFF.

This clonotype was recorded many times. This chain connects TRBV7-6 to TRBJ1-1, with D uncertain. The V gene's germline CDR1 is SGHVS and CDR2 FNYEAQ. V was cut by 7 bases and J by 8 bases, with 32 bases left in between. The CDR3 loop spans 18 amino acids. The CDR3 reads CASTAYPQTALFGSEAFF. DNA for the CDR3: TGTGCCAGCACAGCTTATCCCCAAACAGCGCTCTTTGGATCAGAAGCTTTCTTT.

CDR3 in amino acids: CSGGKGLNTGELFF. DNA of the CDR3: TGCAGCGGGGGTAAGGGACTCAACACCGGGGAGCTGTTTTTT. The chain couples TRBV29-1 to TRBJ2-2; tentative D call: TRBD2 (6 bases). The V end lost 7 bases, the J end lost 2 bases, and 14 bases lay between the germline ends. Per germline, CDR1 SQVTM and CDR2 ANQGSEA. The CDR3 length is 14 residues.

V and J are TRBV6-5 and TRBJ2-7; weak D call: TRBD1 (6 bases). This CDR3 has 16 residues. Germline loops: CDR1 MNHEY, CDR2 SVGAGI. Trimming pared 4 bases from V and 4 bases from J, leaving 20 bases between. Here the CDR3 DNA reads TGTGCCAGCAGTTCACGGGGTGACAGGAATCAATACGAGCAGTACTTC. Translated, it gives CASSSRGDRNQYEQYF.

This clonotype turned up a few times. The junction departs from germline at one end; a sequencing error may be responsible. This sequence joins TRBV13 and TRBJ2-7; 10 bases are shared with TRBD2. Looked up from germline, CDR1 is PRHDT and CDR2 is FYEKMQ (reference sequence). This CDR3 is built from 16 residues. CDR3 in amino acids: CASGLASSGSSYEQYF. CDR3 coding DNA: TGTGCCAGCGGCTTAGCCTCTAGCGGGAGCTCCTACGAGCAGTACTTC.